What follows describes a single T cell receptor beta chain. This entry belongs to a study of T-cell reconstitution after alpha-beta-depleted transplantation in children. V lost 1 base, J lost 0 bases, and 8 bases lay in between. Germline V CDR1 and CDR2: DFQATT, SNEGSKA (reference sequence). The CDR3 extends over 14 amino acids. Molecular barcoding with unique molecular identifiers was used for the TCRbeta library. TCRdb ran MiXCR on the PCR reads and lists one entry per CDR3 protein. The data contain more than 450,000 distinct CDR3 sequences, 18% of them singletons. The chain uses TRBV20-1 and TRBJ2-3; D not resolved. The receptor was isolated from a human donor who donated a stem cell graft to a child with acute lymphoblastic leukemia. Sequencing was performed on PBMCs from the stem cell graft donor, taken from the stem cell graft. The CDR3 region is CSARVGSSTDTQYF. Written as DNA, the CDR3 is TGCAGTGCTAGAGTTGGCAGTAGCACAGATACGCAGTATTTT.